The 16 T cell receptor beta chains below come from one sample, sequenced in a study of beta chain features in type 1 diabetes (dated by TCRdb to the late 2010s). Library preparation employed the immunoSEQ multiplex PCR assay. The entire amount of isolated RNA was reverse transcribed using the High Capacity cDNA Reverse Transcription Kit, so the sequenced TCRB transcripts were expressed ones. TCRdb retrieved this table from immuneACCESS and kept in-frame rearrangements only. Not all clones are present; in checked studies, unresolved V genes account for under half, and no reason is known for the remainder. The sample table records hundreds of thousands of clones; roughly 30% of these occur just once. The ten largest clonotypes hold roughly 0.06% of the sample. The material sequenced was naive CD4+ T cells from blood. The cell subset or site label of this sample denotes: true naive CD4+ T cells. The receptors were gathered from a young man in good health.

In this sample, this clone turned up a few times. The genes are TRBV10-3 and TRBJ2-3, with D possibly TRBD2 on 6 matching bases. With 10 bases removed from V and 5 bases from J, the gap between germline ends came to 16 bases. Germline CDR1 reads ENHRY; CDR2 reads SYGVKD. The CDR3 length is 13 residues. DNA for the CDR3: TGTGCCACTGCCGGGACTTCTATAGATACGCAGTATTTT. It encodes CATAGTSIDTQYF.

The V gene is TRBV7-9, the J gene TRBJ2-3, with D uncertain. This CDR3 contains 15 residues. V lost 2 bases, J lost 0 bases, and 9 bases lay in between. In germline, CDR1 is SEHNR, CDR2 FQNEAQ (reference sequence). Written as DNA, the CDR3 is TGTGCCAGCAGCTTACACCGAGCTAGCACAGATACGCAGTATTTT. Translating it yields CASSLHRASTDTQYF.

The chain is built from TRBV9 and TRBJ2-7; either TRBD1 or TRBD2 may fit D (5 bases each). CDR1 SGDLS and CDR2 YYNGEE come from the germline V gene. The CDR3 consists of 13 residues. V lost 7 bases and J 3 bases, leaving 14 bases between the germline ends. CDR3 region: CASAGRDNYEQYF. CDR3 coding DNA: TGTGCCAGCGCAGGGAGAGATAACTACGAGCAGTACTTC. Together with reference TRBV9 and TRBJ2-7, the CDR3 gives the full variable domain: DSGVTQTPKHLITATGQRVTLRCSPRSGDLSVYWYQQSLDQGLQFLIQYYNGEERAKGNILERFSAQQFPDLHSELNLSSLELGDSALYFCASAGRDNYEQYFGPGTRLTVT.

This chain links TRBV30 with TRBJ1-3; D unresolved. CDR3 size: 13 residues. Germline CDR1 and CDR2: GTSNPN and SVGIG (reference sequence). Trimming pared 3 bases from V and 2 bases from J, leaving 8 bases between. For the CDR3, the DNA is TGTGCCTGGAGGGTGTTGGCTGGAAACACCATATATTTT. Amino acids: CAWRVLAGNTIYF.

The genes are TRBV6-6 and TRBJ2-1; TRBD2 matches 7 bases. The V gene's germline CDR1 is MNHNY and CDR2 SVGAGI (reference sequence). CDR3 length: 13 amino acids. J was trimmed by 4 bases and V by 8 bases; bases with no gene match: 5. CDR3 coding DNA: TGTGCCAGCGGGGCTAGCGGATACAATGAGCAGTTCTTC. Amino acids: CASGASGYNEQFF.

The chain uses TRBV30 and TRBJ2-7; TRBD2 might be the D (6 bases). Trimming shortened V by 4 bases and J by 3 bases, and 16 bases separated the two germline ends. Germline CDR1 and CDR2: GTSNPN and SVGIG (reference sequence). This CDR3 is built from 14 residues. The DNA of the CDR3 is TGTGCCTGGAATGGCGGGATCAACTACTACGAGCAGTACTTC. Its protein product is CAWNGGINYYEQYF. Variable domain in full (rest from reference TRBV30 and TRBJ2-7): SQTIHQWPATLVQPVGSPLSLECTVEGTSNPNLYWYRQAAGRGLQLLFYSVGIGQISSEVPQNLSASRPQDRQFILSSKKLLLSDSGFYLCAWNGGINYYEQYFGPGTRLTVT.

The chain carries TRBV30 and TRBJ1-3; no reliable D call. V lost 2 bases to trimming and J lost 4 bases, with 6 bases between them. The CDR3 extends over 12 amino acids. The germline gives CDR1 GTSNPN, CDR2 SVGIG (reference sequence). The CDR3 DNA reads TGTGCCTGGAGTCTAGGGGGAAACACCATATATTTT. The encoded protein is CAWSLGGNTIYF.

J is TRBJ1-1 and V is TRBV18; D remains unclear. Germline V gives CDR1 KGHSH, CDR2 LQKENI. The CDR3 has 13 amino acids. The germline V and J ends were trimmed by 3 bases and 3 bases, with 8 bases remaining between them. CDR3 residues: CASSPSADTEAFF. CDR3 DNA sequence: TGTGCCAGCTCACCTTCCGCGGACACTGAAGCTTTCTTT.

This chain joins TRBV29-1 and TRBJ2-5; 12 nucleotides align to TRBD2. After removal of 4 bases from V and 5 bases from J, the junction contained 2 bases not matched to a gene. The CDR3 is 13 residues long. Germline V gene lookup returns CDR1 SQVTM and CDR2 ANQGSEA. The CDR3 spells CSVGLAGDETQYF. The DNA for the CDR3 is TGCAGCGTTGGACTAGCGGGAGATGAGACCCAGTACTTC.

CDR3 DNA sequence: TGTGCCAGCAGCTTAGCGTCAGGGGGTCTACACGAGCAGTACTTC. This sequence encodes CASSLASGGLHEQYF. V usage is TRBV7-9 and J usage is TRBJ2-7; 7 bases map to TRBD1. With V trimmed by 0 bases and J by 5 bases, 7 bases remained unmatched. CDR1 SEHNR and CDR2 FQNEAQ come from the germline V gene (reference sequence). CDR3 length: 15 amino acids.

This clone has just a few counts. This rearrangement joins TRBV30 to TRBJ2-1; 15 bases match TRBD2. V gave up 4 bases and J gave up 0 bases; unmatched junction bases: 7. The CDR3 loop spans 18 amino acids. From germline, CDR1 is GTSNPN and CDR2 SVGIG (reference sequence). The CDR3 region has the DNA TGTGCCTGGAATTCGGGACTAGCGGGGGGATACTCCTACAATGAGCAGTTCTTC. This translates into CAWNSGLAGGYSYNEQFF. Full variable domain (missing parts from reference TRBV30 and TRBJ2-1): SQTIHQWPATLVQPVGSPLSLECTVEGTSNPNLYWYRQAAGRGLQLLFYSVGIGQISSEVPQNLSASRPQDRQFILSSKKLLLSDSGFYLCAWNSGLAGGYSYNEQFFGPGTRLTVL.

The V gene is TRBV6-1, the J gene TRBJ2-6; no reliable D call. V was clipped by 6 bases and J by 1 base, with 10 bases between them. CDR1 MNHNS and CDR2 SASEGT come from the germline V gene. The CDR3 is made up of 15 amino acids. CDR3 DNA sequence: TGTGCCAGCAGGCCGCCGGAGTCTGGGGCCAACGTCCTGACTTTC. This gives the protein CASRPPESGANVLTF.

V is TRBV2 and J is TRBJ2-1; D is uncertain. V was shortened by 10 bases and J by 4 bases, with 8 bases between the two germline ends. Germline V gene data show CDR1 as SNHLY and CDR2 as FYNNEI. CDR3 length equals 11 residues. CDR3 sequence (DNA): TGTGCCACCCAGAGTTACAATGAGCAGTTCTTC. Protein sequence: CATQSYNEQFF.

This clone appeared a few times. V gene TRBV7-2 combines with J gene TRBJ2-1, with D unresolved. V was trimmed by 2 bases and J by 5 bases, leaving 10 bases between them. The CDR3 is 14 amino acids. Germline lookup yields CDR1 SGHTA and CDR2 FQGNSA. The CDR3 protein is CASSLSLMDNEQFF. The CDR3 DNA is TGTGCCAGCAGCTTATCATTGATGGACAATGAGCAGTTCTTC. The full variable domain, its missing parts supplied by reference TRBV7-2 and TRBJ2-1, is GAGVSQSPSNKVTEKGKDVELRCDPISGHTALYWYRQSLGQGLEFLIYFQGNSAPDKSGLPSDRFSAERTGGSVSTLTIQRTQQEDSAVYLCASSLSLMDNEQFFGPGTRLTVL.

The V call is TRBV10-3, the J call TRBJ1-2, with TRBD1 as a possible D gene (5 bases). The CDR3 runs to 14 residues. Germline CDR1 ENHRY, CDR2 SYGVKD. Trimming removed 0 bases from V and 8 bases from J, with 13 bases in between. CDR3 DNA: TGTGCCATCAGTGAGTCGGATAGGGGATCGGGCTACACCTTC. Its protein product is CAISESDRGSGYTF.

The chain links TRBV30 to TRBJ1-5; perhaps TRBD1 as D (6 bases). The V end was cut by 3 bases, the J end by 6 bases, with 12 bases between. Germline CDR1 and CDR2: GTSNPN and SVGIG (reference sequence). The CDR3 is made up of 13 amino acids. In DNA, the CDR3 is TGTGCCTGGAGAACAGGGTTGAGTCAGCCCCAGCATTTT. Its translation is CAWRTGLSQPQHF.